This entry is about one T cell receptor (beta chain). This clonotype came up once. It has no known antigen specificity. No clone much larger than this one lies a single base away; base qualities are absent. One read yields weak evidence. The CDR3 sequence holds 15 residues, the cysteine and phenylalanine included. Only the CDR3 region is kept as DNA, spanning 45 bases read in frame from base 1. V is clipped by 5 bases and J by 3 bases, and the sequence between their germline boundaries is 14 bases long. The germline V gene provides CDR1 SGHTA and CDR2 FQGTGA. Sample time point, as interpreted from the label and publication: technical triplicate 3. TCR libraries for sorted subsets were made from 1 million sorted CD4+ or CD8+ T cells. Peripheral blood was subjected to Ficoll-Hypaque density gradient centrifugation to isolate PBMCs, which were then cryopreserved in liquid nitrogen. The study also sequenced paired sorted CD4+ and CD8+ subsets from healthy controls, HAM/TSP patients and MS patients.

The source of the sample is a study of neurological immune-mediated disorders (dated by TCRdb to between 2017 and 2020). General notes on the study: Peripheral blood TCR-beta repertoires from patients with HTLV-I-associated myelopathy (HAM/TSP), patients with multiple sclerosis, and healthy controls were compared in the study using UMI-based sequencing. Longitudinal samples, technical triplicates and paired sorted CD4+ and CD8+ T-cell subsets, alongside PBMC samples, were included among the 106 TCR-beta libraries. Technical triplicate libraries were sequenced to precisely calculate how much the frequency of each individual clone varied. Of the approximately 68 subjects in the cohort, around 14 were HAM/TSP patients, about 34 were multiple sclerosis patients, and some 20 were healthy controls. General findings and caveats noted by the study authors: TCR clonal expansion was greatest in HAM/TSP patients and smallest in MS patients, who ranked below even healthy controls. Expanded clones from different subjects shared no identical CDR3 amino acid sequences, which suggests that TCR-beta repertoires were private in all groups.

cDNA was synthesized by template-switch 5'RACE using a primer with a 10-nucleotide random unique molecular identifier that tagged each TCR transcript. Over 180 million TCR-beta sequences, covering 15-18 subjects, were produced in each sequencing run. The RNeasy kit was used for extraction of total RNA. The KAPA Real-time Library Amplification kit was used to amplify TCR-beta VDJ regions with primers targeting the TCR constant region and the 5'RACE anchor. A first PCR added sample indexes and Illumina adaptors, after which a second PCR increased the library yield. After purification with Ampure beads, the TCR product of roughly 650 bp was size-selected on a 2% E-gel SizeSelection system. Before pooling, libraries had their quality checked on a Bioanalyzer, their concentration measured with Qubit, and their quantity determined with the Kapa Library Quantification kit. An Illumina HiSeq 2500 was used to sequence the libraries paired-end at 2 x 150 bp. To increase sequence diversity, about 25-31% phiX was spiked into each library pool. From the authors' description of their analysis: Quality-filtered reads were processed with the UMI-based MiGEC pipeline, and over 90% of raw TCR sequences were removed by the MiGEC pipeline during error correction. IMGT germline references were used for aligning VDJ genes, and each clonotype was defined as a unique CDR3 amino acid sequence together with its V-J genes. Clonal expansion, Shannon diversity, and CDR3 relatedness (CalcPairwiseDistances, ClusterSamples) were evaluated with VDJtools, and phylogenetic trees were built with CLCbio workbench. A clone was classed as expanded if it had 8 or more unique UMIs, a cutoff based on coefficient-of-variation modelling across technical triplicates. TCRdb's own reprocessing of the public reads used fastp at Q25 and MiXCR and kept productive beta chains. CDR3 protein sequences are deduplicated, and each keeps its most common genes and DNA. For this entry, the V and J calls and clone size follow TCRdb and not the study's own pipeline. The sample table shows tens of thousands of distinct CDR3 sequences, and about 16% are seen once. The ten largest clones represent around 4.9% of the sample.

The TCR was taken from a female donor with HTLV-1-associated myelopathy (HAM/TSP). Sequenced: CD4+ T cells from blood. The chain is made from TRBV7-3 and TRBJ2-1; matching of 6 bases hints at TRBD2 as the D gene. The CDR3 protein sequence reads: CASSPKEGYYNEQFF. In nucleotides, the sequence is TGTGCCAGCAGCCCCAAGGAGGGCTACTACAATGAGCAGTTCTTC.